Presented here are 30 T cell receptor beta chains from one specimen sequenced in a study of blood T cell repertoires in COVID-19. Profiling relied on immunoSEQ multiplex PCR, and the TCRdb table lists in-frame clones only, not all of them. The sample has about 96,000 clones; 60% to 85% are singletons. The sequencing input was peripheral blood. The receptors stem from a man aged 45 to 65 who had recovered from COVID-19.

The V gene is TRBV5-1, the J gene TRBJ1-2, with a weak D call TRBD1 (5 bases). CDR1 and CDR2 from the germline V gene are SGHRS and YFSETQ. Between the trimmed V and J ends, which lost 0 bases and 2 bases, there was a span of 5 bases. This CDR3 contains 13 residues. CDR3 nucleotides: TGCGCCAGCAGCTTGGGACAGAACTATGGCTACACCTTC. Amino acid sequence: CASSLGQNYGYTF.

The J gene is TRBJ1-6, the V gene TRBV25-1, with D hard to call. This CDR3 has 14 residues. CDR1 MGHDK and CDR2 SYGVNS come from the germline V gene. V was cut by 7 bases and J by 0 bases, with 7 bases left in between. The chain's CDR3 is CASTLGSYNSPLHF. The CDR3 DNA follows: TGTGCCAGCACTCTCGGCTCCTATAATTCACCCCTCCACTTT.

The V gene is TRBV5-1, the J gene TRBJ2-5; TRBD1 agrees at 8 bases. J gave up 1 base and V 4 bases, and 3 bases lay outside the gene matches. Germline V gene data show CDR1 as SGHRS and CDR2 as YFSETQ. This CDR3 spans 14 amino acids. CDR3 DNA: TGCGCCAGCAGCATAGGGACAGGCCAAGAGACCCAGTACTTC. This gives the protein CASSIGTGQETQYF.

The chain has TRBV2 and TRBJ2-2, with 7 positions matching TRBD1. This CDR3 is built from 14 residues. The germline gives CDR1 SNHLY, CDR2 FYNNEI. V was clipped by 6 bases and J by 4 bases; unmatched bases: 5. CDR3 coding DNA: TGTGCCAGCAGGGAGGACAGGATCACCGGGGAGCTGTTTTTT. It encodes CASREDRITGELFF.

In its sample, this clone was seen many times. This chain uses TRBV5-1 with TRBJ2-2; weak D call: TRBD2 (5 bases). Germline values: CDR1 SGHRS, CDR2 YFSETQ. Trimming removed 3 bases from V and 3 bases from J, with 12 bases in between. This CDR3 comprises 15 residues. The CDR3, as DNA: TGCGCCAGCAGCTATATCTCCGGGGACACCGGGGAGCTGTTTTTT. Translation: CASSYISGDTGELFF.

This clone occurred once. V gene TRBV11-1 combines with J gene TRBJ2-2, with D possibly matching TRBD2 (6 bases). There are 15 residues in the CDR3. CDR1 and CDR2 (germline): SGHAT, FQDESV (reference sequence). V was pared by 7 bases and J by 1 base, with 13 bases between. The CDR3 sequence: CASTPSRGNTGELFF. The DNA of the CDR3 is TGTGCCAGCACCCCCTCGCGGGGGAACACCGGGGAGCTGTTTTTT.

This chain connects TRBV28 to TRBJ2-4; perhaps TRBD2 as D (6 bases). The V and J ends lost 6 bases and 7 bases respectively, with 19 bases between them. This CDR3 is 15 amino acids long. Germline V lookup: CDR1 MDHEN, CDR2 SYDVKM. CDR3 sequence (DNA): TGTGCCAGCAGAATGGAGGGGTCGCCCGGGAACATTCAGTACTTC. Translation: CASRMEGSPGNIQYF. Looking up the rest from reference TRBV28 and TRBJ2-4 gives the full variable domain: DVKVTQSSRYLVKRTGEKVFLECVQDMDHENMFWYRQDPGLGLRLIYFSYDVKMKEKGDIPEGYSVSREKKERFSLILESASTNQTSMYLCASRMEGSPGNIQYFGAGTRLSVL.

This chain joins TRBV11-2 and TRBJ1-2, with 9 bases that match TRBD1. V was clipped by 5 bases and J by 5 bases; unmatched bases: 9. There are 15 residues in the CDR3. Germline V CDR1 and CDR2: SGHAT, FQNNGV. This chain's CDR3 is CASSPLDRGFYGYTF. The CDR3 region has the DNA TGTGCCAGCAGCCCCCTGGACAGGGGTTTTTATGGCTACACCTTC.

This chain uses TRBV11-3 with TRBJ2-5; 13 bases map to TRBD2. V lost 4 bases and J lost 5; bases outside the gene matches: 13. Germline loops: CDR1 SGHNT, CDR2 YENEEA. CDR3 length equals 18 residues. The CDR3 reads CASSSPRGLAGSRETQYF. The CDR3 bases are TGTGCCAGCAGCTCACCTAGGGGACTAGCGGGGTCCAGGGAGACCCAGTACTTC.

V gene TRBV18 combines with J gene TRBJ2-7; TRBD1 agrees at 10 bases. This CDR3 is 15 amino acids long. J gave up 2 bases and V 5 bases, and 6 bases lay outside the gene matches. Germline V lookup: CDR1 KGHSH, CDR2 LQKENI. CDR3 region: CASSSLGTGAYEQYF. CDR3 nucleotide sequence: TGTGCCAGCTCATCTTTGGGGACAGGGGCCTACGAGCAGTACTTC.

The genes are TRBV4-2 and TRBJ2-7; 12 bases line up with TRBD2. V lost 4 bases to trimming and J lost 2 bases; unmatched junction nucleotides: 6. The CDR3 length is 16 residues. The germline V gene encodes CDR1 LGHNA and CDR2 YNFKEQ. CDR3 coding DNA: TGTGCCAGCAGCCCCCTACGGACTAGCGGGGCCTACGAGCAGTACTTC. Translating it yields CASSPLRTSGAYEQYF.

V gene TRBV15 combines with J gene TRBJ1-2; 7 bases map to TRBD1. Looked up from germline, CDR1 is LNHNV and CDR2 is YYDKDF (reference sequence). Germline trimming cut 4 bases from V and 7 bases from J; bases unmatched to any gene: 9. The CDR3 is 14 amino acids. CDR3 amino acids: CATSKNDRVSGYTF. DNA of the CDR3: TGTGCCACCAGCAAAAACGACAGGGTCTCTGGCTACACCTTC.

This clone was detected only once. The chain combines TRBV6-2 or TRBV6-3 with TRBJ2-7; 9 bases line up with TRBD2. Trimming took 5 bases from V and 2 from J; bases not matched to a gene: 4. CDR1 is MNHEY and CDR2 is SVGEGT in the germline V gene. The CDR3 totals 14 residues. CDR3 region: CASSTSGYTYEQYF. The CDR3 DNA follows: TGTGCCAGCAGTACTAGCGGGTACACCTACGAGCAGTACTTC.

The CDR3 is CASIGTGSSYEQYF. The CDR3 DNA sequence: TGTGCCAGTATTGGGACAGGAAGCTCCTACGAGCAGTACTTC. The chain uses TRBV19 and TRBJ2-7; TRBD1 agrees at 8 bases. Germline assignment: CDR1 LNHDA and CDR2 SQIVND (reference sequence). The CDR3 loop spans 14 amino acids. The junction had 5 bases not matched to a gene; V was cut back by 7 bases and J by 0 bases.

This clone appeared a single time. The chain combines TRBV6-1 with TRBJ2-7, with D unclear. The ends were cut back, 2 bases at V and 3 bases at J, with 11 bases in the middle. Germline V gene data show CDR1 as MNHNS and CDR2 as SASEGT. The CDR3 loop spans 14 amino acids. The CDR3 is CASSEMNAIYEQYF. The CDR3 DNA reads as TGTGCCAGCAGTGAAATGAATGCTATCTACGAGCAGTACTTC.

The V and J genes are TRBV2 and TRBJ1-2; 8 bases fit TRBD1. J was trimmed by 8 bases and V by 6 bases; bases with no gene match: 8. The CDR3 contains 13 residues. Germline loops: CDR1 SNHLY, CDR2 FYNNEI. The CDR3 sequence is CASRGGQGGGYTF. CDR3 nucleotides: TGTGCCAGCAGGGGTGGACAGGGTGGAGGCTACACCTTC.

The chain has TRBV5-1 and TRBJ1-2; no clear D. Between the trimmed V and J ends, which lost 0 bases and 0 bases, there was a span of 9 bases. This CDR3 has 15 amino acids. Germline CDR1 is SGHRS and CDR2 is YFSETQ. The DNA for the CDR3 is TGCGCCAGCAGCTTGGCCCCCAGGTCTAACTATGGCTACACCTTC. Residues: CASSLAPRSNYGYTF.

The V and J genes are TRBV28 and TRBJ1-1; TRBD1 matches 9 bases. The V gene end was trimmed by 2 bases and the J gene end by 3 bases; junction bases not matched to a gene: 16. Germline loops: CDR1 MDHEN, CDR2 SYDVKM. The CDR3 is 19 amino acids. CDR3 sequence (DNA): TGTGCCAGCAGTTTAATCTTGGACGGACAGGGGATGTTGGACACTGAAGCTTTCTTT. It is translated as CASSLILDGQGMLDTEAFF.

The rearrangement joins TRBV5-5 to TRBJ1-2; 7 nucleotides match TRBD1. V trimming: 1 base; J trimming: 6 bases; junction bases outside the gene matches: 6. Germline CDR1 reads SGHKS; CDR2 reads YYEKEE (reference sequence). The CDR3 totals 14 residues. The CDR3: CASSLHRGDDGYTF. DNA for the CDR3: TGTGCCAGCAGCTTGCACAGGGGCGATGATGGCTACACCTTC. The variable domain in full, with the rest retrieved from reference TRBV5-5 and TRBJ1-2, is DAGVTQSPTHLIKTRGQQVTLRCSPISGHKSVSWYQQVLGQGPQFIFQYYEKEERGRGNFPDRFSARQFPNYSSELNVNALLLGDSALYLCASSLHRGDDGYTFGSGTRLTVV.

The J gene is TRBJ1-5, the V gene TRBV2; D gene ambiguous. CDR1 and CDR2 from the germline V gene are SNHLY and FYNNEI. With 3 bases removed from V and 4 bases from J, the gap between germline ends came to 4 bases. The CDR3 sequence is 12 residues long. CDR3 amino acids: CASSDSNQPQHF. CDR3 coding DNA: TGTGCCAGCAGTGACAGTAATCAGCCCCAGCATTTT.

The V and J genes are TRBV27 and TRBJ2-7; 9 nucleotides line up with TRBD1. Germline assignment: CDR1 MNHEY and CDR2 SMNVEV (reference sequence). CDR3 length equals 16 residues. Trimming cost V 4 bases and J 5 bases; bases outside gene matches: 12. CDR3: CASSSTYRGPSHEQYF. The CDR3 DNA reads TGTGCCAGCAGTTCCACCTACAGGGGGCCGAGTCACGAGCAGTACTTC.

The J gene is TRBJ2-2, the V gene TRBV6-8; maybe TRBD2 (7 bases). Between the trimmed V and J ends, which lost 7 bases and 7 bases, there was a span of 16 bases. The CDR3 consists of 14 residues. Germline lookup yields CDR1 MNHGY and CDR2 SAAAGT. The CDR3 is CASTKGGADGELFF. The CDR3 nucleotides read TGTGCCAGCACCAAGGGGGGGGCTGACGGGGAGCTGTTTTTT.

The J gene is TRBJ2-1, the V gene TRBV7-3; a weak D match, TRBD1 (5 bases). The CDR3 has 13 residues. CDR1 is SGHTA and CDR2 is FQGTGA in the germline V gene. The V and J ends lost 1 base and 7 bases respectively, with 8 bases between them. In nucleotides, the CDR3 is TGTGCCAGCAGCTTAAATCCAGGGAATGAGCAGTTCTTC. This translates into CASSLNPGNEQFF.

This clone was detected only a few times. The V gene is TRBV7-8, the J gene TRBJ1-2, with 11 bases aligning to TRBD1. Germline V CDR1 and CDR2: SGHVS, FQNEAQ. J gave up 8 bases and V 4 bases, and 3 bases lay outside the gene matches. CDR3 length: 13 residues. CDR3 in amino acids: CASSSRDRGGYTF. Here the CDR3 DNA reads TGTGCCAGCAGCTCGAGGGACAGGGGGGGCTACACCTTC.

The chain links TRBV9 to TRBJ1-1; D is uncertain. CDR1 is SGDLS, CDR2 YYNGEE, per germline. The CDR3 is 16 residues long. V lost 0 bases and J lost 2, with 14 bases in between. The CDR3 spells CASSVGPGSLNTEAFF. The CDR3 DNA follows: TGTGCCAGCAGCGTAGGCCCGGGGAGCCTAAACACTGAAGCTTTCTTT. The variable domain in full, completed from reference TRBV9 and TRBJ1-1, reads DSGVTQTPKHLITATGQRVTLRCSPRSGDLSVYWYQQSLDQGLQFLIQYYNGEERAKGNILERFSAQQFPDLHSELNLSSLELGDSALYFCASSVGPGSLNTEAFFGQGTRLTVV.

With regard to this clone: The identical CDR3 is also encoded by other nucleotide sequences in the sample. This rearrangement joins TRBV5-1 to TRBJ2-5, with 7 bases identical to TRBD1. V lost 2 bases to trimming and J lost 1 base; unmatched junction nucleotides: 2. The V gene's germline CDR1 is SGHRS and CDR2 YFSETQ. CDR3 length: 14 amino acids. CDR3 DNA: TGCGCCAGCAGCTTTAGACAGGGCCAAGAGACCCAGTACTTC. It translates to CASSFRQGQETQYF.

The chain combines TRBV19 with TRBJ2-7, with TRBD2 matching 7 bases. V gave up 6 bases and J gave up 2 bases; unmatched junction bases: 7. CDR3 length equals 14 residues. Germline V gene sequence: CDR1 LNHDA, CDR2 SQIVND (reference sequence). This chain's CDR3 is CASSVAGDAYEQYF. The CDR3 DNA sequence: TGTGCCAGTAGCGTGGCGGGAGACGCCTACGAGCAGTACTTC. The full variable domain, with the rest looked up from reference TRBV19 and TRBJ2-7, is DGGITQSPKYLFRKEGQNVTLSCEQNLNHDAMYWYRQDPGQGLRLIYYSQIVNDFQKGDIAEGYSVSREKKESFPLTVTSAQKNPTAFYLCASSVAGDAYEQYFGPGTRLTVT.

Only a few counts were recorded for this clone. CDR3 region: CASSEVDSGSDEQFF. The CDR3 DNA follows: TGTGCCAGCAGTGAAGTGGATAGCGGGAGCGATGAGCAGTTCTTC. This sequence joins TRBV6-1 and TRBJ2-1; 9 bases line up with TRBD2. CDR3 length: 15 amino acids. Germline CDR1 is MNHNS and CDR2 is SASEGT. V trimming: 1 base; J trimming: 8 bases; junction bases outside the gene matches: 6.

At least ten counts were recorded for this clone. The chain couples TRBV5-6 to TRBJ2-7; D remains ambiguous. This CDR3 comprises 12 residues. The ends were cut back, 0 bases at V and 2 bases at J, with 3 bases in the middle. CDR1 is SGHDT, CDR2 YYEEEE, per germline. CDR3 DNA sequence: TGTGCCAGCAGCTTGGGTACCTACGAGCAGTACTTC. Residues: CASSLGTYEQYF.

This clone was detected only a few times. J is TRBJ2-5 and V is TRBV5-6, with D perhaps matching TRBD1 (6 bases). Germline CDR1 SGHDT, CDR2 YYEEEE. This CDR3 comprises 13 residues. With 2 bases removed from V and 2 bases from J, the gap between germline ends came to 7 bases. CDR3 sequence (DNA): TGTGCCAGCAGCTTAGGGGGTCAAGAGACCCAGTACTTC. This codes for CASSLGGQETQYF.